These T cell receptor beta chains were read from a single sample in a study of T cells in pancreatic ductal adenocarcinoma. Libraries were prepared by immunoSEQ multiplex PCR; TCRdb keeps only in-frame clonotypes and omits some of them. The data show about 31,000 clones, approximately 90% seen once. The sequenced sample was PBMCs. These TCRs come from a human donor with pancreatic ductal adenocarcinoma. Both conserved end residues are part of each CDR3. D genes are given only for firm matches. Some rows mark clone size as missing; the rest say once, few, many or name a class of expanded clone.

j_call cdr3_length v_call clone_size d_call cdr3_nt cdr3_aa
TRBJ2-2 18 TRBV4-3 - TRBD2 TGCGCCAGCAGCCAAGATTTCCGTACTAGCGGTTACACCGGGGAGCTGTTTTTT CASSQDFRTSGYTGELFF
TRBJ1-5 16 TRBV7-4 once - TGTGCCAGCAGCTTTAAACAGGCGAGGGATGCTCAGCCCCAGCATTTT CASSFKQARDAQPQHF
TRBJ2-1 14 TRBV5-1 - TRBD2 TGCGCCAGCCGTGAAGAGAGCGGGAGGGGTGAGCAGTTCTTC CASREESGRGEQFF
TRBJ2-7 12 TRBV29-1 - - TGCAGCGTTGATGGGGCAGGCTACGAGCAGTACTTC CSVDGAGYEQYF
TRBJ2-5 13 TRBV14 - - TGTGCCAGCAGCAAAGACAGGTGGGAGACCCAGTACTTC CASSKDRWETQYF
TRBJ2-7 14 TRBV6-1 once - TGTGCCAGCAGTTTAACCTCCCGTTCCTACGAGCAGTACTTC CASSLTSRSYEQYF
TRBJ2-5 15 TRBV7-2 - TRBD2 TGTGCCAGCAGCTTTGTGACTCGCGGGGGGGAGACCCAGTACTTC CASSFVTRGGETQYF
TRBJ2-1 11 TRBV2 - - TGTGCCGCCAGGGGTCTGGGTGAGCAGTTCTTC CAARGLGEQFF
TRBJ2-7 16 TRBV6-1 once - TGTGCCAGCAGTGAAGGGGGAGGGAACAGGGCCTACGAGCAGTACTTC CASSEGGGNRAYEQYF
TRBJ1-1 14 TRBV7-9 - - TGTGCCAGCGCCTTGGGGCCGGGGATCACTGAAGCTTTCTTT CASALGPGITEAFF
TRBJ1-2 14 TRBV30 - - TGTGCCTGGAGTGGAACACTCCTACACTATGGCTACACCTTC CAWSGTLLHYGYTF
TRBJ2-1 13 TRBV7-7 - - TGTGCTAGCAGCTTAGGCCTCGATTATGAGCAGTTCTTC CASSLGLDYEQFF
TRBJ1-1 14 TRBV10-3 - TRBD1 TGTGCCATCAGTGAAAGACAGGGGGACACTGAAGCTTTCTTT CAISERQGDTEAFF
TRBJ1-1 16 TRBV7-6 - TRBD1 TGTGCCAGCAGCCCCAGGACAGGGGACATGAACACTGAAGCTTTCTTT CASSPRTGDMNTEAFF
TRBJ2-7 12 TRBV30 - TRBD2 TGTGCCTGGAGCCTTCTAGCGGGAGAGCAGTACTTC CAWSLLAGEQYF
TRBJ1-2 13 TRBV29-1 - TRBD1 TGCAGCGTGGGACAGGCCAGTAACTATGGCTACACCTTC CSVGQASNYGYTF
TRBJ1-1 13 TRBV4-2 few - TGTGCCAGCAGCCAGCCGTCGGACACTGAAGCTTTCTTT CASSQPSDTEAFF
TRBJ1-2 17 TRBV25-1 - - TGTGCCAGCAGTGAATTTCAATCGTCGGGAACTAACTATGGCTACACCTTC CASSEFQSSGTNYGYTF
TRBJ2-5 13 TRBV27 - TRBD1 TGTGCCAGCAGTAGGACAGGCCTATGGACCCAGTACTTC CASSRTGLWTQYF
TRBJ2-3 13 TRBV7-2 - - TGTGCCAGCAGCCCTCTCTGGGGTGATACGCAGTATTTT CASSPLWGDTQYF
TRBJ2-2 15 TRBV7-2 - - TGTGCCAGCAGCGATCGGACGGGGAACACCCGGGAGCTGTTTTTT CASSDRTGNTRELFF
TRBJ1-2 14 TRBV5-6 - TRBD1 TGTGCCAGCAGCCCTGGGACAGGGGGCGCGGGCTACACCTTC CASSPGTGGAGYTF
TRBJ1-2 19 TRBV28 - - TGTGCCAGCAGTTTATCGGGGGGTTGGGTGACAGGCTCCAACTATGGCTACACCTTC CASSLSGGWVTGSNYGYTF
TRBJ2-1 15 TRBV6-5 - - TGTGCCAGCAGTTACATGGCACCCCGGCCCCATGAGCAGTTCTTC CASSYMAPRPHEQFF
TRBJ1-3 13 TRBV10-3 - - TGTGCCATCAGTGGACTTCCGGGAAACACCATATATTTT CAISGLPGNTIYF
TRBJ2-4 17 TRBV6-1 - TRBD2 TGTGCCAGCAGTGGGGGACTAGCGGACTCAGCCAAAAACATTCAGTACTTC CASSGGLADSAKNIQYF
TRBJ2-1 17 TRBV27 - - TGTGCCAGCATTGTAAAAAGGGAGTACTTATCCTACAATGAGCAGTTCTTC CASIVKREYLSYNEQFF
TRBJ1-5 17 TRBV28 - - TGTGCCAGCAGCACTACCCTGGGGGCCTATAGCAATCAGCCCCAGCATTTT CASSTTLGAYSNQPQHF
TRBJ1-2 12 TRBV6-6 - TRBD1 TGTGCCAGCAGCCCCGGACAGGGGATAACCACCTTC CASSPGQGITTF
TRBJ2-2 18 TRBV7-3 - TRBD2 TGTGCCAGCAGCTTATATCCTAGCGGGAGGGTTGGCACCGGGGAGCTGTTTTTT CASSLYPSGRVGTGELFF
TRBJ2-1 15 TRBV5-1 - TRBD2 TGCGCCAGCAGCCCCGGGACTAGCGCTTACAATGAGCAGTTCTTC CASSPGTSAYNEQFF
TRBJ2-3 17 TRBV4-1 - TRBD2 TGCGCCAGCAGCCAAGGCGAGGGAGCGGGAGCAACAGATACGCAGTATTTT CASSQGEGAGATDTQYF
TRBJ2-5 16 TRBV4-2 - - TGTGCCAGCAGCCAAGTTGTATCGGGCACGCAAGAGACCCAGTACTTC CASSQVVSGTQETQYF
TRBJ1-1 16 TRBV14 - - TGTGCCAGCAGTTTCACAGCAAGGGAAAGGAACACTGAAGCTTTCTTT CASSFTARERNTEAFF
TRBJ2-1 15 TRBV27 - - TGTGCCAGCAGTTCCGGACAGATTAACCAACTTGAGCAGTTCTTC CASSSGQINQLEQFF
TRBJ2-1 16 TRBV6-6 - - TGTGCCAGCAGTCCCCTGGCGGCCAGCGCGCGGAATGAGCAGTTCTTC CASSPLAASARNEQFF
TRBJ1-2 15 TRBV7-9 - TRBD1 TGTGCCAGCAGCTTTAGTACAGGGGACCCGAGGGGCTACACCTTC CASSFSTGDPRGYTF
TRBJ1-2 14 TRBV19 - - TGTGCCAGTAGGGATCTACTGGTTAACTATGGCTACACCTTC CASRDLLVNYGYTF
TRBJ2-1 15 TRBV7-9 once TRBD1 TGTGCCAGCAGCTGGACCGGGACAGGCTCTAATGAGCAGTTCTTC CASSWTGTGSNEQFF
TRBJ2-7 13 TRBV7-9 once - TGTGCCAGCAGCTTAGCGGCGTGGGGAGAGCAGTACTTC CASSLAAWGEQYF
TRBJ2-4 15 TRBV7-2 - TRBD2 TGTGCCAGCAGCTTAGCAGCGGGAGTACGAAACATTCAGTACTTC CASSLAAGVRNIQYF
TRBJ1-1 14 TRBV19 once TRBD1 TGTGCCAGTACCAGGACAGGTATGAACACTGAAGCTTTCTTT CASTRTGMNTEAFF
TRBJ1-4 14 TRBV5-1 - - TGCGCCAGCAGCTTGCGAGGGAGAGAAGAAAAACTGTTTTTT CASSLRGREEKLFF
TRBJ1-5 14 TRBV27 - - TGTGCCAGCAGTCCCCAAGGGGGCAATCAGCCCCAGCATTTT CASSPQGGNQPQHF
TRBJ1-5 15 TRBV19 - - TGTGCCAGTAGTATTACGGGGCACAGCAATCAGCCCCAGCATTTT CASSITGHSNQPQHF
TRBJ2-4 13 TRBV6-5 few - TGTGCCAGCTCGAGAGGCCCACAAAACATTCAGTACTTC CASSRGPQNIQYF
TRBJ1-1 14 TRBV7-2 - - TGTGCCAGCAGCGCTATTCCGGGGGCCACTGAAGCTTTCTTT CASSAIPGATEAFF
TRBJ2-2 16 TRBV9 - TRBD2 TGTGCCAGCAGCGTAGCGGGACTAGCGGGTACCGGGGAGCTGTTTTTT CASSVAGLAGTGELFF
TRBJ2-7 12 TRBV23-1 once TRBD2 TGCGCCAGCAGTTTCCGGGGGGACGAGCAGTACTTC CASSFRGDEQYF
TRBJ1-1 14 TRBV6-5 - TRBD1 TGTGCCATCAGTGGACAGGGGCTGAACACTGAAGCTTTCTTT CAISGQGLNTEAFF
TRBJ2-1 15 TRBV7-9 - TRBD2 TGTGCCAGCAGCTCGAGCGGGGGGGGAATCAATGAGCAGTTCTTC CASSSSGGGINEQFF
TRBJ2-5 13 TRBV18 - - TGTGCCAGCTCTCCAGGGGTTTCAGAGGCCCAGTACTTC CASSPGVSEAQYF